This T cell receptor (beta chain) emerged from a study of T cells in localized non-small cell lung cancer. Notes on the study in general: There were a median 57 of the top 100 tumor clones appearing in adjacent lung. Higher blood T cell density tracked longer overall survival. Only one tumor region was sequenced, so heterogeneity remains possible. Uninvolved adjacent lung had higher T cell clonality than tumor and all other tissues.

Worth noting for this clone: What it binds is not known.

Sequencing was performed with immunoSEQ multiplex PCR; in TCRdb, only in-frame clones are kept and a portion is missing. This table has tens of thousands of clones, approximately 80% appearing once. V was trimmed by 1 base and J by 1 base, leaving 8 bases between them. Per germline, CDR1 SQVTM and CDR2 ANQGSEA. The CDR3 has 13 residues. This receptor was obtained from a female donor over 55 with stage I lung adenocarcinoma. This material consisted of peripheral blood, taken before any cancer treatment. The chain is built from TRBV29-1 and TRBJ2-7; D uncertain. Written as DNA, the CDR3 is TGCAGCGTTGAAGCGGGTCCTTCCTACGAGCAGTACTTC. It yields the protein CSVEAGPSYEQYF.